One and the same sample provided the 17 T cell receptor beta chains below, sequenced in a study of graft-versus-host responses after intestinal transplantation. Lymphocytes from graft epithelium and lamina propria were isolated. Assay used: immunoSEQ multiplex PCR; TCRdb lists only in-frame clones, some missing. Altogether about 8,100 clones are present, around 68% being singletons, with the ten largest covering around 9.5%. Sequenced here: ileum tissue, sampled 450 to 460 days after transplant. These TCRs come from a human patient who received an intestinal transplant, so some T cells may come from the graft donor.

The V gene is TRBV5-6, the J gene TRBJ1-2; D gene uncertain. The germline CDR1 and CDR2 sequences are SGHDT and YYEEEE. The CDR3 has 15 residues. Trimming pared 2 bases from V and 8 bases from J, leaving 19 bases between. In DNA form, the CDR3 reads TGTGCCAGCAGCTTTTCCGATAAGGGTATAGAGGGCTACACCTTC. Residues: CASSFSDKGIEGYTF.

This chain uses TRBV18 with TRBJ1-1; weak D call: TRBD1 (6 bases). This CDR3 spans 18 amino acids. V was pared by 0 bases and J by 5 bases, with 22 bases between. From germline, CDR1 is KGHSH and CDR2 LQKENI. The CDR3 nucleotides are TGTGCCAGCTCACCACCAATACAGGGTTTCAAAGGGGGGACTGAAGCTTTCTTT. Protein: CASSPPIQGFKGGTEAFF.

This chain uses TRBV4-2 with TRBJ2-3; TRBD2 matches 8 bases. The CDR3 length is 14 residues. Germline CDR1 LGHNA, CDR2 YNFKEQ. V lost 4 bases and J lost 3; bases outside the gene matches: 3. CDR3 sequence reads: CASSLSGKTDTQYF. The DNA of the CDR3 is TGTGCCAGCAGCCTTAGCGGGAAAACAGATACGCAGTATTTT.

The gene calls are TRBV6-5 and TRBJ2-5; D may be TRBD2 (5 bases). V was shortened by 5 bases and J by 7 bases, with 14 bases between the two germline ends. CDR1 MNHEY and CDR2 SVGAGI come from the germline V gene. This CDR3 has 13 residues. In nucleotides, the CDR3 is TGTGCCAGCAGTACGAGTGGACTTCGGACCCAGTACTTC. Translating it yields CASSTSGLRTQYF.

This clone was detected a few times. The CDR3, as DNA: TGTGCCAGCACCCCGTGGGGCGAAGCTTTCTTT. It yields the protein CASTPWGEAFF. The rearrangement uses TRBV6-6 and TRBJ1-1, with D possibly being TRBD1 (5 bases). Germline V CDR1 and CDR2: MNHNY, SVGAGI (reference sequence). Deletions cut 7 bases from V and 8 bases from J, with 11 bases between. The CDR3 spans 11 residues.

The chain recombines TRBV11-3 with TRBJ2-7; TRBD1 is a possible D gene (6 bases). Germline V gene lookup returns CDR1 SGHNT and CDR2 YENEEA. V dropped 1 base and J dropped 0 bases, with 10 bases sitting between them. The CDR3 is 15 residues long. DNA of the CDR3: TGTGCCAGCAGCTTAGGACAGGTTAGCTCCTACGAGCAGTACTTC. Its translation is CASSLGQVSSYEQYF.

The rearrangement uses TRBV6-6 and TRBJ1-1; D possibly corresponds to TRBD1 (5 bases). The germline V gene has CDR1 MNHNY and CDR2 SVGAGI (reference sequence). V was cut by 8 bases and J by 4 bases, with 17 bases left in between. The CDR3 is made up of 14 amino acids. CDR3 loop: CASLGLAGGTEAFF. The CDR3, as DNA: TGTGCCAGCCTTGGGCTGGCGGGGGGCACTGAAGCTTTCTTT.

The gene calls are TRBV5-4 and TRBJ2-3; 9 bases map to TRBD2. CDR1 is SGHNT and CDR2 is YYREEE in the germline V gene (reference sequence). The CDR3 covers 17 residues. The V and J ends lost 0 bases and 5 bases, in that order; junction bases with no gene match: 10. The CDR3 DNA reads as TGTGCCAGCAGCTTGGGGACTAGCGCCCGAGAGGGAGATACGCAGTATTTT. Protein sequence: CASSLGTSAREGDTQYF.

This clone was counted a single time. V gene TRBV7-6 combines with J gene TRBJ2-1, with TRBD2 as a possible D gene (5 bases). Germline-derived CDR1 and CDR2 are SGHVS and FNYEAQ. V gave up 5 bases and J gave up 9 bases, with 11 bases separating them. CDR3 length equals 12 residues. As DNA, the CDR3 is TGTGCCAGCAGCCCCACTAGTGTTGAGCAGTTCTTC. It codes for CASSPTSVEQFF. Together with reference TRBV7-6 and TRBJ2-1, the CDR3 gives the full variable domain: GAGVSQSPRYKVTKRGQDVALRCDPISGHVSLYWYRQALGQGPEFLTYFNYEAQQDKSGLPNDRFSAERPEGSISTLTIQRTEQRDSAMYRCASSPTSVEQFFGPGTRLTVL.

Regarding this clone: This same CDR3 is encoded by further DNA sequences in the sample. The V call is TRBV29-1, the J call TRBJ2-2; 7 positions agree with TRBD1. This CDR3 region has 13 residues. In germline, CDR1 is SQVTM, CDR2 ANQGSEA. V was clipped by 5 bases and J by 3 bases; unmatched bases: 3. The CDR3 loop reads CSVRQGDTGELFF. CDR3 sequence (DNA): TGCAGCGTTCGCCAGGGGGACACCGGGGAGCTGTTTTTT.

This chain uses TRBV19 with TRBJ1-1; the D gene is possibly TRBD1 (5 bases). This CDR3 region has 15 residues. Germline assignment: CDR1 LNHDA and CDR2 SQIVND (reference sequence). With 3 bases removed from V and 4 bases from J, the gap between germline ends came to 15 bases. The chain's CDR3 is CASSISAGRSTEAFF. The CDR3 DNA is TGTGCCAGTAGTATTTCGGCAGGGCGGTCCACTGAAGCTTTCTTT. Supplemented by reference TRBV19 and TRBJ1-1, the full variable domain reads DGGITQSPKYLFRKEGQNVTLSCEQNLNHDAMYWYRQDPGQGLRLIYYSQIVNDFQKGDIAEGYSVSREKKESFPLTVTSAQKNPTAFYLCASSISAGRSTEAFFGQGTRLTVV.

The J gene is TRBJ2-2, the V gene TRBV23-1, with 8 bases aligning to TRBD1. TRBV23-1 carries the ORF label, with uncertain function. The V and J ends lost 10 bases and 5 bases, in that order; junction bases with no gene match: 6. The CDR3 has 13 residues. CDR3 in amino acids: CATRQGHTGELFF. CDR3 nucleotide sequence: TGCGCCACCCGACAGGGGCATACCGGGGAGCTGTTTTTT.

This clone was observed a handful of times. This chain connects TRBV25-1 to TRBJ1-2; no clear D. Germline CDR1 MGHDK, CDR2 SYGVNS. The CDR3 has 12 residues. V was pared by 2 bases and J by 2 bases, with 3 bases between. CDR3 amino acids: CASSEGNYGYTF. The CDR3 DNA reads as TGTGCCAGCAGTGAAGGAAACTATGGCTACACCTTC.

CDR3 in amino acids: CASSEPVNTEAFF. The CDR3 nucleotides are TGTGCCAGCAGTGAGCCGGTGAACACTGAAGCTTTCTTT. The chain carries TRBV6-1 and TRBJ1-1; D gene uncertain. CDR1 and CDR2 (germline): MNHNS, SASEGT. Trimming left V 3 bases short and J 0 bases short, with 5 bases between. The CDR3 has 13 amino acids.

The V gene is TRBV6-5, the J gene TRBJ2-1, with TRBD1 matching 11 bases. The CDR3 length is 15 residues. V dropped 7 bases and J dropped 8; count of bases not matched to a gene: 10. Looked up from germline, CDR1 is MNHEY and CDR2 is SVGAGI. CDR3 sequence reads: CASTARGQGVHEQFF. The CDR3 coding sequence is TGTGCCAGCACCGCACGGGGACAGGGGGTACATGAGCAGTTCTTC.

V and J are TRBV5-1 and TRBJ1-5; D unclear. Germline assignment: CDR1 SGHRS and CDR2 YFSETQ. The CDR3 runs to 19 residues. Trimming removed 2 bases at V and 0 bases at J, with 21 bases between. CDR3 sequence (DNA): TGCGCCAGCAGCTTTAAGACCCCTTTTCACCACTATAGCAATCAGCCCCAGCATTTT. Protein product: CASSFKTPFHHYSNQPQHF.

This clone was seen only a few times. V gene TRBV6-6 combines with J gene TRBJ1-2; D might be TRBD1 (5 bases). The CDR3 covers 13 residues. Germline V gene lookup returns CDR1 MNHNY and CDR2 SVGAGI (reference sequence). V was trimmed by 3 bases and J by 4 bases, leaving 9 bases between them. Here the CDR3 DNA reads TGTGCCAGCAGTTATGGGACGTTCTATGGCTACACCTTC. Amino acid sequence: CASSYGTFYGYTF.